A single sample is the source of the 19 T cell receptor beta chains below, sequenced in a study of blood T cell repertoires in COVID-19. TCRdb keeps only in-frame clones here, not all; method: immunoSEQ multiplex PCR. Of about 130,000 clones listed, 80% to 90% are singletons. Material for sequencing was peripheral blood. The receptors stem from a woman in her sixties with acute or convalescent COVID-19.

This chain connects TRBV6-5 to TRBJ1-5, with D possibly matching TRBD1 (5 bases). Trimming shortened V by 6 bases and J by 5 bases, and 11 bases separated the two germline ends. This CDR3 comprises 13 residues. Germline loops: CDR1 MNHEY, CDR2 SVGAGI. The DNA for the CDR3 is TGTGCCAGCAGGGGGGGACGAGATCAGCCCCAGCATTTT. Its protein is CASRGGRDQPQHF.

The chain carries TRBV2 and TRBJ2-2, with TRBD1 as a possible D gene (6 bases). V was cut by 7 bases and J by 1 base, with 13 bases left in between. The CDR3 is 15 residues long. CDR1 and CDR2 from the germline V gene are SNHLY and FYNNEI. The CDR3 here is CASTSLGGNTGELFF. For the CDR3, the DNA is TGTGCCAGCACGTCCCTAGGGGGGAACACCGGGGAGCTGTTTTTT.

This clone was seen only a few times. V gene TRBV15 combines with J gene TRBJ1-2; D possibly corresponds to TRBD1 (6 bases). Germline CDR1 is LNHNV and CDR2 is YYDKDF (reference sequence). This CDR3 is built from 14 residues. The V gene lost 3 bases and the J gene lost 6 bases, with 14 bases spanning the gap. Here the CDR3 reads CATSSRTSGDGYTF. The CDR3 bases are TGTGCCACCAGCAGCCGGACTTCAGGGGATGGCTACACCTTC.

The chain joins TRBV24-1 to TRBJ2-7; 7 bases match TRBD2. Germline CDR1 and CDR2: KGHDR and SFDVKD. The CDR3 loop spans 18 amino acids. With V trimmed by 3 bases and J by 0 bases, 13 bases remained unmatched. In DNA form, the CDR3 reads TGTGCCACCAGTGATATCCCGGGTGCGGGAGATCCCTCCTACGAGCAGTACGTC. This translates into CATSDIPGAGDPSYEQYV.

The CDR3 DNA follows: TGTGCCAGCAGCTCCCTTCCCGAGACAGTAAGTCAGTTCTTC. Residues: CASSSLPETVSQFF. This chain uses TRBV11-2 with TRBJ2-1; a weak D match, TRBD1 (5 bases). This CDR3 is 14 amino acids long. Per germline, CDR1 SGHAT and CDR2 FQNNGV. Trimming took off 4 bases at V and 13 bases at J, with 20 bases between the two ends.

This chain connects TRBV6-1 to TRBJ2-3, with TRBD2 matching over 11 bases. The CDR3 is made up of 19 amino acids. V trimming: 3 bases; J trimming: 4 bases; junction bases outside the gene matches: 15. Germline lookup yields CDR1 MNHNS and CDR2 SASEGT. The DNA of the CDR3 is TGTGCCAGCAGTGACCGAACTAGCGGGAGAGTGTACCGGGCAGATACGCAGTATTTT. This gives the protein CASSDRTSGRVYRADTQYF.

The J gene is TRBJ2-3, the V gene TRBV6-5; D is possibly TRBD1 (5 bases). Trimming left V 8 bases short and J 4 bases short, with 10 bases between. The CDR3 is 12 residues long. Germline-derived CDR1 and CDR2 are MNHEY and SVGAGI. CDR3 nucleotide sequence: TGTGCCAGCGGGGTGGGGCCAGATACGCAGTATTTT. Its protein is CASGVGPDTQYF.

The rearrangement links TRBV7-3 to TRBJ2-5; D ambiguous. The CDR3 is made up of 14 amino acids. V was pared by 2 bases and J by 0 bases, with 7 bases between. CDR1 is SGHTA, CDR2 FQGTGA, per germline. CDR3 in amino acids: CASSLDQYQETQYF. CDR3 sequence (DNA): TGTGCCAGCAGCTTAGATCAGTACCAAGAGACCCAGTACTTC.

The genes are TRBV3-1 (or the pseudogene TRBV3-2) and TRBJ1-1; D gene ambiguous. The CDR3 has 12 residues. Germline V gives CDR1 LGHDT, CDR2 YNNKEL (reference sequence). V lost 0 bases, J lost 7 bases, and 6 bases lay in between. CDR3 bases: TGTGCCAGCAGCCAAGATGCGGGTGAAGCTTTCTTT. Translation: CASSQDAGEAFF.

This clone was observed a few times. The J gene is TRBJ1-2, the V gene TRBV5-4; 8 bases fit TRBD1. This CDR3 contains 13 residues. Germline V gene lookup returns CDR1 SGHNT and CDR2 YYREEE (reference sequence). Trimming removed 3 bases from V and 4 bases from J; junction bases left unmatched: 2. CDR3 coding DNA: TGTGCCAGCAGCTCAGGGGGCCTCTATGGCTACACCTTC. Translated: CASSSGGLYGYTF.

The gene calls are TRBV24-1 and TRBJ2-7; TRBD2 matches at 14 bases. After removal of 5 bases from V and 4 bases from J, the junction contained 9 bases not matched to a gene. Per the germline V gene, CDR1 is KGHDR and CDR2 is SFDVKD. This CDR3 has 17 residues. The CDR3 DNA sequence: TGTGCCACCAGTGGGCCGACTAGCGGGAGGGCCCCTTACGAGCAGTACTTC. This translates into CATSGPTSGRAPYEQYF.

The chain recombines TRBV9 with TRBJ2-1, with D maybe TRBD2 (5 bases). The CDR3 runs to 14 residues. Deletions cut 4 bases from V and 9 bases from J, with 17 bases between. CDR1 and CDR2 (germline): SGDLS, YYNGEE. The CDR3, as DNA: TGTGCCAGCAGCCCCCGACCCGGAGGTCCTGAGCAGTTCTTC. This gives the protein CASSPRPGGPEQFF.

This chain connects TRBV30 to TRBJ1-1, with a possible D match to TRBD1 (5 bases). Germline-derived CDR1 and CDR2 are GTSNPN and SVGIG (reference sequence). With 1 base removed from V and 0 bases from J, the gap between germline ends came to 12 bases. The CDR3 covers 15 residues. The CDR3 here is CAWSAEGAMNTEAFF. The CDR3 DNA reads TGTGCCTGGAGTGCTGAAGGGGCGATGAACACTGAAGCTTTCTTT.

The rearrangement joins TRBV30 to TRBJ2-7; 9 bases fit TRBD1. This CDR3 comprises 13 residues. Germline assignment: CDR1 GTSNPN and CDR2 SVGIG (reference sequence). The junction had 5 bases not matched to a gene; V was cut back by 3 bases and J by 5 bases. CDR3 sequence: CAWRDRGEDEQYF. CDR3 bases: TGTGCCTGGAGGGACAGGGGAGAGGACGAGCAGTACTTC.

In this sample, this clone turned up a few times. The V and J genes are TRBV10-3 and TRBJ2-3, with a weak D call TRBD1 (6 bases). The V end lost 8 bases, the J end lost 6 bases, and 9 bases lay between the germline ends. The CDR3 contains 11 residues. CDR1 ENHRY and CDR2 SYGVKD come from the germline V gene. The CDR3 DNA reads TGTGCCATCGGGGGCGGGGATACGCAGTATTTT. It specifies CAIGGGDTQYF.

This sequence joins TRBV7-9 and TRBJ2-1; a weak D match, TRBD1 (5 bases). Trimming took 1 base from V and 16 from J, leaving 14 bases between them. CDR3 size: 12 residues. CDR1 and CDR2 (germline): SEHNR, FQNEAQ (reference sequence). Here the CDR3 DNA reads TGTGCCAGCAGCTTAGGCCCCCTGGGGCCATTCTTC. Its translation is CASSLGPLGPFF.

The V call is TRBV21-1, the J call TRBJ1-2; the DNA was not compared with TRBD1, the D call given in the table. TRBV21-1 is described as a pseudogene. The length of the CDR3 is 13 residues. CDR3 protein: CASSGTGGDGYTF. CDR3 bases: TGTGCCAGCAGCGGGACAGGGGGGGATGGCTACACCTTC.

The chain combines TRBV11-2 with TRBJ2-3; 12 positions match TRBD2. This CDR3 region has 16 residues. CDR1 and CDR2 (germline): SGHAT, FQNNGV. After removal of 3 bases from V and 2 bases from J, the junction contained 3 bases not matched to a gene. CDR3 DNA: TGTGCCAGCAGCTTGGGGACTAGCGGGTTCACAGATACGCAGTATTTT. Residues: CASSLGTSGFTDTQYF.

V is TRBV19 and J is TRBJ1-1, with D unclear. CDR3 size: 13 residues. V lost 3 bases and J lost 1, with 6 bases in between. The germline CDR1 and CDR2 sequences are LNHDA and SQIVND (reference sequence). The CDR3 loop reads CASSIYRNTEAFF. For the CDR3, the DNA is TGTGCCAGTAGTATCTACAGGAACACTGAAGCTTTCTTT.